A selection of T cell receptor beta chains follows, all from one sample in a study of CD8+ T cells in alopecia areata. The assay was immunoSEQ multiplex PCR, and TCRdb's table has in-frame clones only and misses some. The sample has about 150,000 clones, about 56% seen once; the top ten hold approximately 16%. The input for sequencing was CD8+ T cells sorted from blood, taken at week 4, from a patient treated with tofacitinib. Receptor source: a human donor with alopecia areata. Each CDR3 is given with its conserved first and last residue. The D gene is left open where the match is weak. Expanded clones get a size class; other rows say once, few or many, or leave the size out.

abundance,j_gene,d_gene,v_gene,CDR3nt,CDR3aa
NA,TRBJ1-5,NA,TRBV27,TGTGCCAGCAGAGGGGACGATCAGCCCCAGCATTTT,CASRGDDQPQHF
few,TRBJ2-7,TRBD2,TRBV9,TGTGCCAGCAGCCCATCGGGACTAGCGGCCCCCAGCGAGCAGTACTTC,CASSPSGLAAPSEQYF
few,TRBJ1-4,NA,TRBV7-8,TGTGCCAGCAGCTTAGCGCTTGGTGACAGAGGGGAAAAACTGTTTTTT,CASSLALGDRGEKLFF
NA,TRBJ2-1,TRBD2,TRBV29-1,TGCAGCGTTGAAGGACTAGCGGGGGGGTACAATGAGCAGTTCTTC,CSVEGLAGGYNEQFF
NA,TRBJ1-1,NA,TRBV30,TGTGCCTGGAGTGTAAAATTGGCAGGGGACACTGAAGCTTTCTTT,CAWSVKLAGDTEAFF
NA,TRBJ2-7,TRBD2,TRBV11-2,TGTGCCAGCAGCCTGGGGGGGACTACCTACGAGCAGTACTTC,CASSLGGTTYEQYF
few,TRBJ2-1,NA,TRBV7-6,TGTGCCAGCAGCTTGGGTCCTGAGCAGTTCTTC,CASSLGPEQFF
few,TRBJ1-1,TRBD1,TRBV19,TGTGCCAGTAGTATAGACCCCGACAGGGACACTGAAGCTTTCTTT,CASSIDPDRDTEAFF
NA,TRBJ2-6,NA,TRBV4-2,TGTGCCAGCAGCCAAGACAACTCTGGGGCCAACGTCCTGACTTTC,CASSQDNSGANVLTF
NA,TRBJ1-1,NA,TRBV30,TGTGCCTGGAGTGTGGGGGCCGGCACTGAAGCTTTCTTT,CAWSVGAGTEAFF
few,TRBJ1-1,NA,TRBV30,TGTGCCTGGCACGGGATTGCCACGATCACTGAAGCTTTCTTT,CAWHGIATITEAFF
NA,TRBJ1-5,NA,TRBV9,TGTGCCAGCAGCGTAGAAGACAGTCAGCCCCAGCATTTT,CASSVEDSQPQHF
once,TRBJ1-1,TRBD1,TRBV30,TGTGCCTGGAATCAGGGGGGGATTGGAACTGAAGCTTTCTTT,CAWNQGGIGTEAFF
NA,TRBJ2-7,NA,TRBV7-9,TGTGCCAGCAGCCCCAAAAAGGGGGAGAGCTCCTACGAGCAGTACTTC,CASSPKKGESSYEQYF
NA,TRBJ2-7,NA,TRBV29-1,TGCAGCGTTGATACAGCAAATTCCTACGAGCAGTACTTC,CSVDTANSYEQYF
NA,TRBJ2-7,NA,TRBV18,TGTGCCAGCTCACGTCTCAGTTCTATGTACGAGCAGTACTTC,CASSRLSSMYEQYF
few,TRBJ2-7,NA,TRBV5-1,TGCGCCAGCCGCCCGGAGGGTTACTACGAGCAGTACTTC,CASRPEGYYEQYF
NA,TRBJ2-1,TRBD2,TRBV4-3,TGCGCCAGCAGCCAAGAACCCCCTAGCGGGGAGTACAATGAGCAGTTCTTC,CASSQEPPSGEYNEQFF
once,TRBJ2-3,NA,TRBV19,TGTGCCAGTAATCAGGATACGCAGTATTTT,CASNQDTQYF
NA,TRBJ2-5,TRBD1,TRBV11-3,TGTGCCAGCAGCGAGACAGGGTGGGGAGAGACCCAGTACTTC,CASSETGWGETQYF
NA,TRBJ1-1,NA,TRBV6-1,TGTGCCAGCAGTGACAGGCACGGATTGCCCAGTGAAGCTTTCTTT,CASSDRHGLPSEAFF
few,TRBJ1-6,NA,TRBV19,TGTGCCAGTAGTCCGGGGGACTCCTATAATTCACCCCTCCACTTT,CASSPGDSYNSPLHF
NA,TRBJ1-5,NA,TRBV4-1,TGCGCCAGCAGCCAAGTCGGATTCGGGGGCAATAGCAATCAGCCCCAGCATTTT,CASSQVGFGGNSNQPQHF
NA,TRBJ1-1,NA,TRBV29-1,TGCAGCGTCTGGACAGATACGAACACTGAAGCTTTCTTT,CSVWTDTNTEAFF
NA,TRBJ2-5,NA,TRBV7-9,TGTGCCAGCAGTCCCCAGGGTTTCGAGACCCAGTACTTC,CASSPQGFETQYF
NA,TRBJ2-7,TRBD1,TRBV6-5,TGTGCCAGCAGTCGGTCGGGACAGGGTCCAGAGCAGTACTTC,CASSRSGQGPEQYF
NA,TRBJ2-7,TRBD1,TRBV29-1,TGCAGCGTTGAAGGGGCGACAGGGGGCCACCCCTACGAGCAGTACTTC,CSVEGATGGHPYEQYF
NA,TRBJ2-7,NA,TRBV6-5,TGTGCCAGCAGTTACTCGAGTTCCTACGAGCAGTACTTC,CASSYSSSYEQYF
NA,TRBJ2-5,NA,TRBV29-1,TGCAGCGTCGGAGGCATTTCAGGGTACCAAGAGACCCAGTACTTC,CSVGGISGYQETQYF
NA,TRBJ2-5,NA,TRBV7-9,TGTGCCAGCAGCTTCCTGAGGGCCTCAGGGGAGACCCAGTACTTC,CASSFLRASGETQYF
few,TRBJ1-1,NA,TRBV29-1,TGCAGCGTATGGAGGACTGAAGCTTTCTTT,CSVWRTEAFF
once,TRBJ1-2,NA,TRBV6-5,TGTGCCAGCAGACCCGCAGTTGGGTACTATGGCTACACCTTC,CASRPAVGYYGYTF
NA,TRBJ2-7,NA,TRBV11-2,TGTGCCAGCCAACCGGGACTTCCCTTCTACGAGCAGTACTTC,CASQPGLPFYEQYF
few,TRBJ2-5,TRBD1,TRBV2,TGTGCCAGCAGCATACAGGGGAGCCGCTTGTGGGAGACCCAGTACTTC,CASSIQGSRLWETQYF
few,TRBJ1-1,NA,TRBV25-1,TGTGCCAGCAGTGAATTTGGGGAAGTGAACACTGAAGCTTTCTTT,CASSEFGEVNTEAFF
once,TRBJ1-5,NA,TRBV7-2,TGTGCCAGCAGCTTAGGACCCAGTTATAGCAATCAGCCCCAGCATTTT,CASSLGPSYSNQPQHF
NA,TRBJ2-7,TRBD2,TRBV29-1,TGCAGCGTCAATAGCGGGAGCGAATACGAGCAGTACTTC,CSVNSGSEYEQYF
few,TRBJ2-1,NA,TRBV7-3,TGTGCCAGCAGCAATTGGCATTCGGATGAGCAGTTCTTC,CASSNWHSDEQFF
once,TRBJ1-5,NA,TRBV25-1,TGTGCCAGCAGCGAAACTAATCAGCCCCAGCATTTT,CASSETNQPQHF
NA,TRBJ2-7,TRBD1,TRBV6-5,TGTGCCAGCTCACCGGGACAGGGTACCTACGAGCAGTACTTC,CASSPGQGTYEQYF
NA,TRBJ2-7,NA,TRBV7-9,TGTGCCAGCAGCGATTCCCGGCGTAACGAGCAGTACTTC,CASSDSRRNEQYF
NA,TRBJ1-2,TRBD1,TRBV5-6,TGTGCCAGCACCCGGGACAGGGCTAACTATGGCTACACCTTC,CASTRDRANYGYTF
NA,TRBJ1-1,TRBD1,TRBV5-1,TGCGCCAGCAGCACGACAGGGGGTCGGACTGAAGCTTTCTTT,CASSTTGGRTEAFF
NA,TRBJ2-5,NA,TRBV7-9,TGTGCCAGCAGACCCCCCCTAGACTCCGAGACCCAGTACTTC,CASRPPLDSETQYF
few,TRBJ2-3,NA,TRBV9,TGTGCCAGCAGCGTAGAACCTTTACAGTCCCCCACAGATACGCAGTATTTT,CASSVEPLQSPTDTQYF
few,TRBJ2-2,TRBD2,TRBV14,TGTGCCAGCAGCCCCCGCCTAGCGGGGCTAAACACCGGGGAGCTGTTTTTT,CASSPRLAGLNTGELFF
NA,TRBJ1-1,TRBD1,TRBV27,TGTGCCAGCAGTCCTCGACAGGGGAACACTGAAGCTTTCTTT,CASSPRQGNTEAFF
NA,TRBJ2-7,TRBD1,TRBV5-6,TGTGCCAGCAGCTCGACAGGGGGTCCCTACGAGCAGTACTTC,CASSSTGGPYEQYF